A single T cell receptor (beta chain) is shown here with its context. Its antigen is not known. At one boundary the junction diverges from the germline segment, which might be a read error. The data belong to a study of shared clonotypes between healthy human individuals. Overall study: Per donor, three plates held CD4 naive cells, three held CD4 memory, two held CD8 naive and one held CD8 memory.

Findings and caveats of the study: Relative to memory subsets, naive subsets generally showed larger estimated richness. It was only blood that was sampled, and tissue repertoires likely differ.

Only in-frame clones appear in the TCRdb table, and some are missing; sequencing was by immunoSEQ multiplex PCR. The repertoire holds nearly 1 million clones, with over 60% as singletons. The sequenced material came from memory CD4+ T cells sorted from blood. The subset is: CD45RA-negative fraction. The TCR comes from a man between 18 and 29 years old in good health.

For the CDR3, the DNA is TGTGCCAGCAGTGACGCCCCGAATTACAGGGAACCTGAGGCTTTCTTT. Translation: CASSDAPNYREPEAFF. V gene TRBV6-1 combines with J gene TRBJ1-1; maybe TRBD1 (6 bases). CDR1 MNHNS and CDR2 SASEGT come from the germline V gene. The CDR3 contains 16 residues.